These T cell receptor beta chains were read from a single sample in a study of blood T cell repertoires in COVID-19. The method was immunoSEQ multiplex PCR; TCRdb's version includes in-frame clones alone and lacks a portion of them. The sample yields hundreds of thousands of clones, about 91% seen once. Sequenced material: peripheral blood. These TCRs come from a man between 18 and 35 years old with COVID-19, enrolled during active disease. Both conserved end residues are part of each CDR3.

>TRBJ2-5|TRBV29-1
CSVGASGQETQYF
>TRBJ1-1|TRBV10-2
CASSGGRHTEAFF
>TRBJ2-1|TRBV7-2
CASSLGAGYNEQFF
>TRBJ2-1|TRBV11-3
CASSPSGRRNEQFF
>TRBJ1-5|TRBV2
CASSERQGGMQPQHF
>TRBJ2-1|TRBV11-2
CASSLSGGQGLNEQFF
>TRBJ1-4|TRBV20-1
CSASRSRELFF
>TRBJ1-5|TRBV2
CASRGGGNQPQHF
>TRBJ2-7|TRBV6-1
CASSELLPYEQYF
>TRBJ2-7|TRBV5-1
CASSLGRGALSYEQYF
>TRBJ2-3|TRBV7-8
CASSLANSGGQDTQYF
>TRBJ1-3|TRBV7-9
CASSPKRQGIRAGNTIYF
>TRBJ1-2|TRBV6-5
CASSFAGVSGYTF
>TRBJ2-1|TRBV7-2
CASSLRGMEQFF
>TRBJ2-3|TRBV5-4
CASSLQFRVKDTQYF
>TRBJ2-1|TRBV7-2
CASSRRGIRTSGYNEQFF
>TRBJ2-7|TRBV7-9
CASSSGQYEQYF
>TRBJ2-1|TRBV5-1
CASSGLAGRSYNEQFF
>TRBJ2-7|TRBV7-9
CASSFGLTYEQYF
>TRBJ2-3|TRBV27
CASSRVGEGADTQYF
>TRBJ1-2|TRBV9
CASSVEAQGGGYTF
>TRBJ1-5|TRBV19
CASSWGKYSNQPQHF
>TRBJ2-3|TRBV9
CASSVSGTDTQYF
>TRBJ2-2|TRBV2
CASRDRQGSSGELFF
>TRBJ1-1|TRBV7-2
CASSPAGVNTEAFF
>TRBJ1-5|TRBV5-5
CASSRTTGDQPQHF
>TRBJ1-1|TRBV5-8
CASSKLGVDTEAFF
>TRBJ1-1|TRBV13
CASSQSPQAFF
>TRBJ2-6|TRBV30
CAWSGGAGANVLTF
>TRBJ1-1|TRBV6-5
CASSYALNTEAFF